This T cell receptor beta chain was retrieved from a study of control samples from healthy donors and cancer patients. The V and J ends lost 1 base and 0 bases respectively, with 7 bases between them. CDR1 is LGHDT and CDR2 is YNNKEL in the germline V gene (reference sequence). This CDR3 region has 16 residues. The method was immunoSEQ multiplex PCR; TCRdb's version includes in-frame clones alone and lacks a portion of them. This sample's table reports about 190,000 clones. The sequenced material came from blood. V and J are TRBV3-1 (or the pseudogene TRBV3-2) and TRBJ1-6; no clear D. The origin of this receptor is a woman aged 25 to 39 in good health. The CDR3 reads CASSQVSVSYNSPLHF. CDR3 DNA: TGTGCCAGCAGCCAAGTATCCGTCTCCTATAATTCACCCCTCCACTTT.